This T cell receptor (beta chain) originates from a study of control samples from healthy donors and cancer patients. The V gene's germline CDR1 is MNHEY and CDR2 SVGAGI. The V end was cut by 6 bases, the J end by 5 bases, with 5 bases between. The CDR3 is made up of 11 amino acids. This table comes from immunoSEQ multiplex PCR, and its TCRdb copy is limited to in-frame clones, with some not included. The table records 94,000 or so clones, about four fifths of them present only once. Notes on this clone: In the same sample, other DNA sequences code for this CDR3.

The source is a man between 65 and 80 years old with lung cancer. The material sequenced was PBMCs. The J gene is TRBJ1-3, the V gene TRBV6-5; D remains unclear. The DNA for the CDR3 is TGTGCCAGCAGATTCCGAAACACCATATATTTT. The encoded protein is CASRFRNTIYF.